The rows below give T cell receptor beta chains drawn from one sample of a study of cytomegalovirus exposure and HLA in healthy donors. Clones were sequenced by immunoSEQ multiplex PCR, and TCRdb holds only the in-frame ones, with some missing. The data contain some 95,000 clones, 78% of them singletons. Sequencing was carried out using PBMCs. The receptors stem from a woman aged 40 to 50 in good health and CMV-seropositive. CDR3s include the opening cysteine and the closing phenylalanine or tryptophan. Fields, in order: J gene, V gene, clone size, D gene, CDR3 DNA, CDR3 protein. The D gene is left open where the match is weak. Where a row states a size, it is once, few, many or the class of an expanded clone; other rows omit it.

j_call: TRBJ1-5
v_call: TRBV19
clone_size: .
d_call: .
cdr3_nt: TGTGCCAGTAGTACCTCCTGGACACTGAGCAATCAGCCCCAGCATTTT
cdr3_aa: CASSTSWTLSNQPQHF

j_call: TRBJ1-2
v_call: TRBV5-1
clone_size: few
d_call: TRBD1
cdr3_nt: TGCGCCAGCAGCCTCGACAGGGGTGGGTATGGCTACACCTTC
cdr3_aa: CASSLDRGGYGYTF

j_call: TRBJ1-4
v_call: TRBV7-9
clone_size: once
d_call: TRBD1
cdr3_nt: TGTGCCAGCAGCTTAGCCTTCTCCGGGACAGGGGATGAAAAACTGTTTTTT
cdr3_aa: CASSLAFSGTGDEKLFF

j_call: TRBJ2-3
v_call: TRBV29-1
clone_size: few
d_call: .
cdr3_nt: TGCAGCGTTGTTGACCCCAGGGGTCTGAATACGCAGTATTTT
cdr3_aa: CSVVDPRGLNTQYF

j_call: TRBJ2-4
v_call: TRBV6-1
clone_size: .
d_call: .
cdr3_nt: TGTGCCAGCAGTGGCGGGACTCCACAGTACTTC
cdr3_aa: CASSGGTPQYF

j_call: TRBJ1-5
v_call: TRBV27
clone_size: .
d_call: .
cdr3_nt: TGTGCCAGCAGTTCCGGGGGTCAGCCCCAGCATTTT
cdr3_aa: CASSSGGQPQHF

j_call: TRBJ1-2
v_call: TRBV28
clone_size: once
d_call: TRBD1
cdr3_nt: TGTGCCAGCAGTTTACGCGACAGGGACTATGGCTACACCTTC
cdr3_aa: CASSLRDRDYGYTF

j_call: TRBJ1-3
v_call: TRBV7-2
clone_size: once
d_call: TRBD1
cdr3_nt: TGTGCCAGCAGCTTAGGGACAGGGGTGGAAAACACCATATATTTT
cdr3_aa: CASSLGTGVENTIYF

j_call: TRBJ2-7
v_call: TRBV28
clone_size: .
d_call: TRBD2
cdr3_nt: TGTGCCAGCAGGCAACGCGGGGGTTCCTACGAGCAGTACTTC
cdr3_aa: CASRQRGGSYEQYF

j_call: TRBJ2-3
v_call: TRBV19
clone_size: .
d_call: .
cdr3_nt: TGTGCCAGTAGGCTGACAGGTCGCACAGATACGCAGTATTTT
cdr3_aa: CASRLTGRTDTQYF

j_call: TRBJ1-1
v_call: TRBV7-9
clone_size: .
d_call: TRBD1
cdr3_nt: TGTGCCAGCAGCCCAGGGGGCCGGAACACTGAAGCTTTCTTT
cdr3_aa: CASSPGGRNTEAFF

j_call: TRBJ1-1
v_call: TRBV7-6
clone_size: .
d_call: TRBD1
cdr3_nt: TGTGCCAGCAGCAGAGCCGGGACAGGGGGTACTGAAGCTTTCTTT
cdr3_aa: CASSRAGTGGTEAFF

j_call: TRBJ1-2
v_call: TRBV28
clone_size: .
d_call: .
cdr3_nt: TGTGCCAGCAGTACGGGGGGGTTGGGGAGAAGTGGCTACACCTTC
cdr3_aa: CASSTGGLGRSGYTF

j_call: TRBJ2-3
v_call: TRBV5-1
clone_size: .
d_call: TRBD1
cdr3_nt: TGCGCCAGCAGCTTGGGACAGGGCTGGGATCTAGGAGATACGCAGTATTTT
cdr3_aa: CASSLGQGWDLGDTQYF

j_call: TRBJ2-7
v_call: TRBV5-1
clone_size: .
d_call: TRBD2
cdr3_nt: TGCGCCAGCAGCCCGACTAGCGGGGAGAACTACGAGCAGTACTTC
cdr3_aa: CASSPTSGENYEQYF